This T cell receptor beta chain comes out of a study of breast tumors, draining lymph nodes, adjacent tissues. Whole-study results and caveats: Tumor T cell lymph node origin was a supported hypothesis, not proven. Tumors had less TCR diversity than lymph nodes, more than nontumor tissue. Luminal-like breast cancer showed significantly higher tumor–nontumor repertoire similarity than basal-like.

TCRdb redid the calling of the multiplex PCR reads with MiXCR, one entry per CDR3 protein. The sample comprises roughly 220,000 distinct CDR3 sequences, under 40% of which are singletons, and roughly 3.5% rests with the top ten. Breast cancer patients provided tissue from their axillary draining lymph nodes. This clonotype was observed many times. The antigen is unknown. The receptor's source is a female donor with breast cancer. Some clones in this sample may be carry-over from other donors' samples. The sequenced sample was axillary lymph node tissue.

CDR3: CASSVGQVHNQPQHF. The CDR3 region has the DNA TGTGCCAGCAGTGTGGGCCAGGTACACAATCAGCCCCAGCATTTT. V usage is TRBV2 and J usage is TRBJ1-5; D not resolved. The CDR3 is made up of 15 amino acids. Between the trimmed V and J ends, which lost 4 bases and 3 bases, there was a span of 13 bases. Germline V CDR1 and CDR2: SNHLY, FYNNEI.